What follows are 19 T cell receptor beta chains derived from one specimen sequenced in a study of vaccination effects on CD4 cells after COVID-19. No cognate antigen is known for these TCRs. Assay used: immunoSEQ multiplex PCR; TCRdb lists only in-frame clones, some missing. The table records approximately 61,000 clones, less than 80% of them present only once. Sequencing followed a ViraFEST assay step that expanded antigen-specific CD4+ T cells with viral peptide pools. Upon completion of under eleven days in culture, CD4+ T cells were isolated. Two-dose BNT162b2 or mRNA-1273 vaccination was given to participants. The sample in question was CD4+ T cells from PBMCs cultured with HCoV-229E spike peptides, obtained after COVID-19 vaccination. These receptors came from a human donor who received a COVID-19 vaccine.

V and J are TRBV6-5 and TRBJ1-1; 7 bases agree with TRBD1. Trimming took 7 bases from V and 1 from J; bases not matched to a gene: 3. The CDR3 extends over 13 amino acids. Per germline, CDR1 MNHEY and CDR2 SVGAGI. The chain's CDR3 is CASNRGWNTEAFF. The CDR3 DNA is TGTGCCAGCAACAGGGGATGGAACACTGAAGCTTTCTTT.

The sample holds a few counts of this clone. V usage is TRBV7-8 and J usage is TRBJ2-2; 8 bases are shared with TRBD1. CDR1 is SGHVS and CDR2 is FQNEAQ in the germline V gene. This CDR3 has 16 amino acids. The junction had 14 bases not matched to a gene; V was cut back by 7 bases and J by 7 bases. The CDR3 sequence is CASKSGQGASFGELFF. CDR3 nucleotides: TGTGCCAGCAAATCCGGGCAGGGGGCGAGTTTCGGGGAGCTGTTTTTT.

This clone has only a few counts. The V gene is TRBV30, the J gene TRBJ1-6; D ambiguous. Germline V gives CDR1 GTSNPN, CDR2 SVGIG (reference sequence). V was shortened by 3 bases and J by 3 bases, with 15 bases between the two germline ends. The CDR3 totals 16 residues. The chain's CDR3 is CAWRREGSVYNSPLHF. The DNA for the CDR3 is TGTGCCTGGAGGCGGGAGGGATCTGTCTATAATTCACCCCTCCACTTT.

The chain combines TRBV18 with TRBJ1-6, with D possibly matching TRBD1 (6 bases). The CDR3 loop spans 15 amino acids. Germline-derived CDR1 and CDR2 are KGHSH and LQKENI. The V end lost 3 bases, the J end lost 10 bases, and 16 bases lay between the germline ends. CDR3 bases: TGTGCCAGCTCACCGGGAGAAGGGGGTGGATCACCCCTCCACTTT. It translates to CASSPGEGGGSPLHF.

The chain joins TRBV6-5 to TRBJ2-7; a possible D gene is TRBD2 (6 bases). The CDR3 runs to 15 residues. CDR1 and CDR2 from the germline V gene are MNHEY and SVGAGI. Trimming took off 2 bases at V and 0 bases at J, with 11 bases between the two ends. CDR3 DNA sequence: TGTGCCAGCAGTTACGGAGCGGGCGGCTCCTACGAGCAGTACGTC. It yields the protein CASSYGAGGSYEQYV.

The CDR3 DNA reads TGTGCCAGTAGTACCGACAGGAGCTCCTACAATGAGCAGTTCTTC. This encodes CASSTDRSSYNEQFF. The chain recombines TRBV19 with TRBJ2-1; weak D call: TRBD1 (6 bases). Trimming removed 4 bases at V and 0 bases at J, with 10 bases between. Germline-derived CDR1 and CDR2 are LNHDA and SQIVND (reference sequence). This CDR3 region has 15 residues.

V usage is TRBV6-5 and J usage is TRBJ1-1; maybe TRBD1 (6 bases). V was clipped by 4 bases and J by 4 bases, with 13 bases between them. Germline CDR1 is MNHEY and CDR2 is SVGAGI. The CDR3 consists of 14 residues. In DNA form, the CDR3 reads TGTGCCAGCAGTTCCCACAGGGTGGGCACTGAAGCTTTCTTT. Its protein product is CASSSHRVGTEAFF.

This rearrangement joins TRBV12-3 or TRBV12-4 to TRBJ2-5; no clear D. Trimming took 7 bases from V and 2 from J, leaving 11 bases between them. The CDR3 is made up of 13 amino acids. The CDR3 reads CASTQSPQETQYF. CDR3 coding DNA: TGTGCCAGCACCCAGTCCCCGCAAGAGACCCAGTACTTC.

V gene TRBV29-1 combines with J gene TRBJ1-3; D is undetermined. The germline V gene encodes CDR1 SQVTM and CDR2 ANQGSEA. The CDR3 is 13 amino acids. Trimming stripped 2 bases from V and 2 bases from J, with 7 bases between. CDR3 bases: TGCAGCGTTGAAAGAGGGACTGGAAACACCATATATTTT. This gives the protein CSVERGTGNTIYF.

J is TRBJ1-2 and V is TRBV18, with 10 positions matching TRBD1. The germline CDR1 and CDR2 sequences are KGHSH and LQKENI. Losses at the gene ends were 4 bases for V and 6 bases for J; bases not matched to a gene: 5. CDR3 size: 14 residues. The CDR3 sequence is CASSRDRGQDGYTF. The CDR3 DNA reads TGTGCCAGCTCACGAGACAGGGGGCAGGATGGCTACACCTTC.

V and J are TRBV2 and TRBJ1-5, with D possibly TRBD1 on 6 matching bases. The CDR3 loop spans 13 amino acids. Deletions cut 5 bases from V and 6 bases from J, with 11 bases between. Per germline, CDR1 SNHLY and CDR2 FYNNEI. CDR3 nucleotides: TGTGCCAGCAGTAAGCTCAGGGGTCAGCCCCAGCATTTT. It codes for CASSKLRGQPQHF.

The chain couples TRBV5-1 to TRBJ2-7, with 7 bases identical to TRBD1. Per germline, CDR1 SGHRS and CDR2 YFSETQ. This CDR3 contains 13 residues. V dropped 5 bases and J dropped 2; count of bases not matched to a gene: 4. This CDR3 reads CASRDRITYEQYV. DNA for the CDR3: TGCGCCAGCAGGGACAGGATAACCTACGAGCAGTACGTC.

The genes are TRBV10-2 and TRBJ1-2; 7 nucleotides agree with TRBD1. The CDR3 covers 15 residues. J was trimmed by 7 bases and V by 10 bases; bases with no gene match: 18. CDR1 is WSHSY and CDR2 is SAAADI in the germline V gene. The CDR3 DNA reads TGCGCCATCCAAAGGGCCTCTGACAGGGTAGGTGGCTACACCTTC. This sequence encodes CAIQRASDRVGGYTF.

The rearrangement links TRBV6-1 to TRBJ1-1, with 8 nucleotides matching TRBD1. The germline gives CDR1 MNHNS, CDR2 SASEGT. The V segment lost 3 bases and the J segment 1 base; nucleotides outside the gene matches: 4. This CDR3 comprises 15 residues. CDR3 residues: CASSDGTGRNTEAFF. The CDR3 DNA reads TGTGCCAGCAGTGACGGGACAGGTCGGAACACTGAAGCTTTCTTT.

The CDR3 spells CASRRRPGSDTQYF. Here the CDR3 DNA reads TGTGCCAGCAGACGCCGGCCCGGGTCAGATACGCAGTATTTT. The chain has TRBV28 and TRBJ2-3; D ambiguous. CDR1 and CDR2 from the germline V gene are MDHEN and SYDVKM. Trimming left V 6 bases short and J 4 bases short, with 14 bases between. This CDR3 is built from 14 residues.

V is TRBV19 and J is TRBJ1-4; D is unresolved. Germline lookup yields CDR1 LNHDA and CDR2 SQIVND (reference sequence). Trimming cost V 6 bases and J 6 bases, with 11 bases left between them. The CDR3 runs 13 residues. The CDR3, as DNA: TGTGCCAGTAGCCCCGGTCTAGATGAAAAACTGTTTTTT. Translated: CASSPGLDEKLFF.

The chain uses TRBV4-1 and TRBJ2-7, with 11 positions matching TRBD2. Germline trimming cut 4 bases from V and 1 base from J; bases unmatched to any gene: 3. This CDR3 is built from 15 residues. Looked up from germline, CDR1 is MGHRA and CDR2 is YSYEKL. The CDR3 region has the DNA TGCGCCAGCAGCCGTCTAGCGGGGGGATCCTACGAGCAGTACGTC. Amino acid sequence: CASSRLAGGSYEQYV.

The chain uses TRBV24-1 and TRBJ1-2; 9 positions match TRBD1. Trimming removed 6 bases from V and 5 bases from J; junction bases left unmatched: 6. This CDR3 region has 14 residues. Germline lookup yields CDR1 KGHDR and CDR2 SFDVKD. The CDR3 DNA is TGTGCCACCAGTACAGGGGGCGCAGTATATGGCTACACCTTC. This sequence encodes CATSTGGAVYGYTF.

The rearrangement links TRBV10-1 to TRBJ2-3; no clear D. The CDR3 runs 13 residues. The V end lost 5 bases, the J end lost 1 base, and 7 bases lay between the germline ends. Per the germline V gene, CDR1 is WNHNN and CDR2 is SYGVQD (reference sequence). The CDR3 loop is CASSPSRTDTQYF. The CDR3 DNA follows: TGCGCCAGCAGTCCCAGTCGCACAGATACGCAGTATTTT.